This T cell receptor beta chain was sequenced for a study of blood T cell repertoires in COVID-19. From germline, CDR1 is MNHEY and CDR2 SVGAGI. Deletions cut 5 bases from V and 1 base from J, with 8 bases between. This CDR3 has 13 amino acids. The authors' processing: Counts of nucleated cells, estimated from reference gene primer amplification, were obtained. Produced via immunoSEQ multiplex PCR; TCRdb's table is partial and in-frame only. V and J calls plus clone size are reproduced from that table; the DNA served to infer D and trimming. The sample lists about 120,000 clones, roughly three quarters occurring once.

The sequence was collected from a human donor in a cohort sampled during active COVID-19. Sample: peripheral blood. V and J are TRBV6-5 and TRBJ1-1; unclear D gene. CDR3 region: CASSPTRNTEAFF. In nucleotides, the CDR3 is TGTGCCAGCAGTCCGACAAGGAACACTGAAGCTTTCTTT.